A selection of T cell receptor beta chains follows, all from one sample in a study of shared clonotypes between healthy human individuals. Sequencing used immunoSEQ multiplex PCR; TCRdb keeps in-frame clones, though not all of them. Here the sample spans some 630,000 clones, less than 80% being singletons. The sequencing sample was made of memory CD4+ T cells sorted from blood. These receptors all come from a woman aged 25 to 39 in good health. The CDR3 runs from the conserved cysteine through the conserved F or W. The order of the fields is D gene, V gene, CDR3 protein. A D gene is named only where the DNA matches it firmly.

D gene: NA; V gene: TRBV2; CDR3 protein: CASSEGWQASGNTIYF
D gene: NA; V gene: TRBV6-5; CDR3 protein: CASSYRRTGANVLTF
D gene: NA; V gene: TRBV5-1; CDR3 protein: CASSLFIDPENTEAFF
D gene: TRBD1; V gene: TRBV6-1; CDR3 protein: CATNRGSSNQPQHF
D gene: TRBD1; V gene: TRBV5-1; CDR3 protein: CASSPRTGGPTEAFF
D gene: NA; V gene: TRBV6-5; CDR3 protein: CASSSHGVNYGYTF
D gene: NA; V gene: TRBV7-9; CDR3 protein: CASSLSRQGNEKLFF
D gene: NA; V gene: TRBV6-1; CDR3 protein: CASSFIREYGYTF
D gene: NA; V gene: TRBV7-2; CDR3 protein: CASSLAYGEETQYF
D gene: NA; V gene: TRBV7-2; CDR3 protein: CASSPNKMRGNEQFF
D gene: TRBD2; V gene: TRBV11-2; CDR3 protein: CASSKGLAGVYQETQYF
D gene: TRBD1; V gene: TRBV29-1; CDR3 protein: CSVGIPGTGLKTQYF
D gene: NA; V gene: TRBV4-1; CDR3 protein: CASSQGLGAGLFYEQYF
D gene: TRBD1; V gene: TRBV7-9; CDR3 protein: CASSLGLDRATNEQYF
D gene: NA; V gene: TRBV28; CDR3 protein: CASSIIGPTYEQYF
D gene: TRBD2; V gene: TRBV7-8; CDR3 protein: CASRRSGRAYNEQFF
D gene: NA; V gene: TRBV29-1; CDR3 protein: CSGGSGTYEQYF
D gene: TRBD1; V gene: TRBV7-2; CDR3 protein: CASSLQGTTPYEQYF
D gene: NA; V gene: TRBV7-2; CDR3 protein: CASSLGGGFLDGYTF
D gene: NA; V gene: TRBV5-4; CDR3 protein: CASSFGRGQTYEQYF
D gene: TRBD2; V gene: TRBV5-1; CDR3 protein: CASSLTTSGRGDTQYF
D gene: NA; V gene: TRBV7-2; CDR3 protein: CASSRVALTSTDTQYF
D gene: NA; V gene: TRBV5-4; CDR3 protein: CASSSTLERSNYEQYF
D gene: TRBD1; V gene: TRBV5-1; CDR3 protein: CASSLENRGSYDTQYF
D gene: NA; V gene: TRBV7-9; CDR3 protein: CASSAFGNTIYF
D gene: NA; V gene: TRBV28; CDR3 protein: CASSFDGHTFGYTF
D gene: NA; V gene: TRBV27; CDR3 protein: CASSHRSSNRDLKVEQYF
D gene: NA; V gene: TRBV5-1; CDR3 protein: CASSLEGTQPQHF
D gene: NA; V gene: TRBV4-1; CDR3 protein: CASSQAGSGAGNQPQHF
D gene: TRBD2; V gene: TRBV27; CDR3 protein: CASSFGTSGSVTGELFF
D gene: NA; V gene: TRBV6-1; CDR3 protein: CASSETAISGNTIYF
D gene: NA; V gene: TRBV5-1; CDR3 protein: CASSAAVTDTQYF
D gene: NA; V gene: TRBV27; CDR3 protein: CASIGRSLNTEAFF
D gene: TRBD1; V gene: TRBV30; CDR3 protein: CAWSPGQGAGDTQYF
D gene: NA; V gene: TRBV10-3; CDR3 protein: CAITAVAEETQYF
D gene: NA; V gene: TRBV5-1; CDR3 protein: CASSLGQVNTEAFF
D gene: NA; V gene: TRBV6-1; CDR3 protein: CASSDRRREQYF
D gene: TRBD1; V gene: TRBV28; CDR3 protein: CASRGDRGLSYEQYF
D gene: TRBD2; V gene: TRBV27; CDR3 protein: CASSFASGRYEQYF
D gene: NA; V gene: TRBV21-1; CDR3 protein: CASSSQGLAANNEQFF
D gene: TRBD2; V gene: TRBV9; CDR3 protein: CASSTTSLNTGELFF
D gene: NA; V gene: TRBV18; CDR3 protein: CASSPWGRYDAEAFF
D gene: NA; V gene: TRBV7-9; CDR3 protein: CASSLLTGIEAFF
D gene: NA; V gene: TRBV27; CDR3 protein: CASSRSRDMSYEQYF
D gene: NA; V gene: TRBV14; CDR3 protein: CASSQGPYEQYF
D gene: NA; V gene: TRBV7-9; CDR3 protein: CASSFEATSETQYF
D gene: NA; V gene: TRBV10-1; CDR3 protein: CASRAPNPPYEQYF